This TCR beta chain was retrieved from a study of identical twins. Healthy Caucasians provided all donations. General study points: For cord blood, abundant beta clonotypes had fewer insertions, unlike memory repertoires, which showed none. Model-predicted out-of-frame TCR alpha sharing fell below observed values in monozygotic twins. Beta out-of-frame twin sharing showed a weaker excess.

From the 5' RACE reads, TCRdb called clonotypes with MiXCR, one entry per CDR3 protein. The data contain about 690,000 distinct CDR3 sequences, 6.1% of them seen just once; the ten biggest clones take up about 2%. CDR3 length equals 14 residues. The germline CDR1 and CDR2 sequences are SQVTM and ANQGSEA. Trimming took off 6 bases at V and 5 bases at J, with 18 bases between the two ends. Many counts were recorded for this clonotype. What it binds is unknown. The receptor comes from a man aged 18 to 35 in good health. What was sequenced was naive T cells sorted from blood. The chain uses TRBV29-1 and TRBJ2-3, with unresolved D. CDR3 in DNA: TGCAGCGTCCTATATGGCATCGGCATAGATACGCAGTATTTT. Protein: CSVLYGIGIDTQYF.